The 8 T cell receptor beta chains presented below share a single source sample, sequenced in a study of T cells after yellow fever vaccination. MiXCR was run by TCRdb on the 5' RACE reads, yielding one entry per CDR3 protein. The sample holds a few hundred thousand distinct CDR3 sequences, roughly a sixth seen once. Sample: PBMCs, taken about 5 days after the first yellow fever vaccination. These receptors all come from a man in his late teens or twenties who received the YFV17D yellow fever vaccine.

Details on this clonotype: An end of the junction does not agree with germline; a read error may underlie this. The genes are TRBV27 and TRBJ2-5, with a weak D call TRBD2 (6 bases). CDR1 is MNHEY, CDR2 SMNVEV, per germline (reference sequence). The CDR3 is made up of 15 amino acids. CDR3 residues: CASSLSVAGYGTQYF. For the CDR3, the DNA is TGTGCCAGCAGTCTATCCGTGGCGGGGTACGGGACCCAGTACTTC.

The CDR3 DNA follows: TGTGCCATCACAGACAGCTACAATGAGCAGTTCTTC. This codes for CAITDSYNEQFF. The rearrangement links TRBV25-1 to TRBJ2-1, with D perhaps TRBD1 (5 bases). Trimming cost V 10 bases and J 3 bases, with 10 bases left between them. CDR1 MGHDK and CDR2 SYGVNS come from the germline V gene. The CDR3 totals 12 residues.

This sequence joins TRBV6-2 or TRBV6-3 and TRBJ1-1; 7 positions match TRBD1. The CDR3 is 13 residues long. CDR1 MNHEY and CDR2 SVGEGT come from the germline V gene. The J segment lost 9 bases and the V segment lost 7 bases, leaving 11 bases of the junction unmatched. This CDR3 is CASKHRGRLQAFF. In DNA form, the CDR3 reads TGTGCCAGCAAACACAGGGGCCGCTTGCAAGCTTTCTTT.

V usage is TRBV2 and J usage is TRBJ1-4; D remains ambiguous. The CDR3 extends over 14 amino acids. Deletions cut 6 bases from V and 0 bases from J, with 8 bases between. Germline CDR1 is SNHLY and CDR2 is FYNNEI. The CDR3 nucleotides are TGTGCCAGCAGGACACAATCAACTAATGAAAAACTGTTTTTT. Residues: CASRTQSTNEKLFF.

The chain couples TRBV21-1 to TRBJ1-5. TRBV21-1 is an annotated pseudogene. This CDR3 has 15 residues. The CDR3: CASSKGGGAIQPQHF. Here the CDR3 DNA reads TGTGCCAGCAGCAAAGGCGGGGGGGCCATTCAGCCCCAGCATTTT.

The chain links TRBV12-3 or TRBV12-4 to TRBJ2-1; 9 bases line up with TRBD2. The junction had 14 bases not matched to a gene; V was cut back by 6 bases and J by 8 bases. This CDR3 is 16 amino acids long. This chain's CDR3 is CASSSMLRGGTDEQFF. As DNA, the CDR3 is TGTGCCAGCAGCTCCATGTTGCGGGGGGGCACGGATGAGCAGTTCTTC.

This clonotype was detected only a few times. V gene TRBV28 combines with J gene TRBJ2-5; 7 positions agree with TRBD1. Germline trimming cut 5 bases from V and 0 bases from J; bases unmatched to any gene: 6. Looked up from germline, CDR1 is MDHEN and CDR2 is SYDVKM. The CDR3 consists of 15 residues. CDR3 sequence reads: CASSAGQVNQETQYF. The DNA for the CDR3 is TGTGCCAGCAGTGCAGGACAGGTCAACCAAGAGACCCAGTACTTC.

This clonotype appeared a few times. DNA of the CDR3: TGTGCCAGCAGAATTAGGCCCCAACCCCCTCATGAGCAGTTCTTC. Protein sequence: CASRIRPQPPHEQFF. The rearrangement uses TRBV7-8 and TRBJ2-1; D gene unclear. The CDR3 is 15 amino acids. CDR1 is SGHVS and CDR2 is FQNEAQ in the germline V gene. Between the trimmed V and J ends, which lost 6 bases and 8 bases, there was a span of 20 bases.